Here is one T cell receptor (beta chain) with its context. Its binding antigen is unknown. One base away there is no much larger clone; base qualities are not given. The meaning of the sample's time point label: about 28 days (+/-7) after the second vaccine dose. AZD1222 recipients with second doses at about 4 weeks or about 12 weeks were pooled, because spike-specific TCR depth and breadth did not differ between schedules. Vaccinee samples were obtained from the UK trials COV001 and COV002, which included a single-blind randomized controlled phase 2/3 trial of AZD1222 (ChAdOx1 nCoV-19) in healthy adults. Trial participant PBMC samples were collected at day 0 and day 28 after the second dose for TCRbeta chain sequencing. This sample was included in a study of T cell responses to AZD1222 COVID-19 vaccine (dated by TCRdb to about 2021). In terms of the full investigation: A total of 233 trial participants underwent TCR sequencing, of whom some 210 received two doses of AZD1222 and approximately 25 received two doses of the MenACWY control vaccine. Enrollment into the trials was organized by age into subgroups of 18-55, 56-69 and 70-plus years, and those subgroups contained roughly 150, 30 and 60 TCR-sequenced participants, respectively.

Study-wide findings and limitations: Participants were mostly white British and included more females than males, and it was suggested by the authors that clonal diversity may have been underestimated. In the small 56-69-year group, the increase in depth fell short of significance, most likely because of low power. The vaccine-associated CD4 TCRs covered the entire spike protein, and the dominant responses fell in regions 160-218 and 743-854. Because no day 14 peak-response samples were available, repertoires were characterized only after the peak T cell response. After two AZD1222 doses, spike-specific TCR breadth and depth were significantly higher than at day 0 and than in MenACWY recipients. Only 5 to 7 AZD1222 recipients were SARS-CoV-2 seropositive at baseline, limiting conclusions about previously exposed vaccinees. Reportedly, close to half of the unique spike-specific TCRs recognized epitopes lying outside the regions that are mutated in the B.1.351 and B.1.1.7 variants.

The CDR3 regions of human TCRbeta chains were subjected to immunosequencing. The paper's data handling went like this. Repertoire TCRs were checked for matches against a reference library of SARS-CoV-2-specific TCRs that had been generated using the MIRA antigen-specificity platform. Breadth meant the fraction of unique TCRs that were SARS-CoV-2-associated, whereas depth meant the fraction of total T cells that were SARS-CoV-2-associated. Using the MIRA data, each spike-specific TCR was assigned both to the spike region to which the TCR was reactive and to a CD4 or CD8 class. Log10-transformed breadth and depth values were compared by one-way ANOVA with Sidak's multiple comparisons tests. TCRdb took this table from immuneACCESS and kept in-frame rearrangements with V and J called. Such tables lack part of the clones; where checked against another copy, unresolved V genes explain under half of the gap, and the rest is unexplained. For V, J and clone size, that table is used; D and trimming come from the DNA. The sample contains approximately 140,000 clones, around nine tenths of them found a single time. Clones ranked in the top ten supply roughly 3.9% of the sample.

CDR1 and CDR2 are read off the germline V gene as SGHTA and FQGNSA. Counted from cysteine to phenylalanine, this CDR3 has 13 amino acids. Of all the DNA, just the CDR3 is kept, 39 bases in frame from base 1. V drops 1 base and J drops 0 bases, leaving 4 bases in between. This TCR was sampled from an adult who received the AZD1222 COVID-19 vaccine. The sample consisted of peripheral blood, taken 28 days after the second AZD1222 dose. The receptor chain draws on TRBV7-2 and TRBJ2-7; the D gene cannot be named for sure. The CDR3 region has the sequence CASSLDGSYEQYF. The nucleotides read TGTGCCAGCAGCTTAGACGGCTCCTACGAGCAGTACTTC.